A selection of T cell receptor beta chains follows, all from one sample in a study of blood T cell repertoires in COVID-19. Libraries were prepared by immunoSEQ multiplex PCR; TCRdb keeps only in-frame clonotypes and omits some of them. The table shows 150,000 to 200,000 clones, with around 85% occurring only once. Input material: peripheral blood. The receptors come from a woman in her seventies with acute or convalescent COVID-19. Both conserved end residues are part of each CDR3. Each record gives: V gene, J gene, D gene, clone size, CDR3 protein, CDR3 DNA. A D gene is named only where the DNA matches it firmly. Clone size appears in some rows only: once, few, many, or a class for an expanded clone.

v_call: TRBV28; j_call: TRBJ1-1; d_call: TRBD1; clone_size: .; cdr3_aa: CASSYDYTGRTGGRNTEAFF; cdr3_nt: TGTGCCAGCAGTTACGACTACACCGGCAGGACAGGGGGCAGGAACACTGAAGCTTTCTTT
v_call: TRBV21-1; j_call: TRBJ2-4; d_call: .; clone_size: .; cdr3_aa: CASSSGTGGTLAKNIQYF; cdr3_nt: TGTGCCAGCAGCTCCGGGACAGGGGGCACTTTAGCCAAAAACATTCAGTACTTC
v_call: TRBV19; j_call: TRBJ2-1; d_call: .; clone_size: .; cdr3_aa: CASSIGQVYNEQFF; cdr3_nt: TGTGCCAGTAGTATAGGACAGGTCTACAATGAGCAGTTCTTC
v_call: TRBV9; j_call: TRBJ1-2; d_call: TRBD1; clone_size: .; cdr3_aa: CASSVATGDYGYTF; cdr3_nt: TGTGCCAGCAGCGTAGCGACAGGGGACTATGGCTACACCTTC
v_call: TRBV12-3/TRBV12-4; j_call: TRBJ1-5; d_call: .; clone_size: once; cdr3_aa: CASSLMQNQPQHF; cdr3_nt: TGTGCCAGCAGTTTAATGCAGAATCAGCCCCAGCATTTT
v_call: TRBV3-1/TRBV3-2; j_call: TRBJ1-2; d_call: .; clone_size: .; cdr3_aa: CASSHRQAVSGYTF; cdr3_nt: TGTGCCAGCAGCCACCGACAGGCAGTAAGTGGCTACACCTTC
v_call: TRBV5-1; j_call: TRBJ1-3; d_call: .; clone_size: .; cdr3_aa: CASSSGGGRDTIYF; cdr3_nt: TGCGCCAGCAGCTCCGGGGGGGGGCGAGACACCATATATTTT
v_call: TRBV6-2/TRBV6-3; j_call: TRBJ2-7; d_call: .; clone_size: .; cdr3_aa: CASSPLQANGEQYF; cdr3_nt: TGTGCCAGCAGTCCCCTCCAGGCCAATGGCGAGCAGTACTTC
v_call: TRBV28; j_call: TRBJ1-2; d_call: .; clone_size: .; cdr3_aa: CASSLEGFGYTF; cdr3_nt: TGTGCCAGCAGTTTAGAGGGTTTTGGCTACACCTTC
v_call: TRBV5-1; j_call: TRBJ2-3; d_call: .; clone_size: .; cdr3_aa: CASSLDAFSSTDTQYF; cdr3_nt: TGCGCCAGCAGCTTAGATGCGTTTTCGAGCACAGATACGCAGTATTTT
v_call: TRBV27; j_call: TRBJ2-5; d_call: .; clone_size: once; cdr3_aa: CASSQQGAQETQYF; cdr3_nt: TGTGCCAGCAGCCAACAGGGAGCCCAAGAGACCCAGTACTTC
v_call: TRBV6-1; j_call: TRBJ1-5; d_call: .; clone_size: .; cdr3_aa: CASSDQGFNQPQHF; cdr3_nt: TGTGCCAGCAGTGACCAGGGTTTCAATCAGCCCCAGCATTTT
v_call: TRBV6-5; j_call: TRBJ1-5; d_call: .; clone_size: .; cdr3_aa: CASRGLFNNQPQHF; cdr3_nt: TGTGCCAGCAGGGGGCTATTCAACAATCAGCCCCAGCATTTT
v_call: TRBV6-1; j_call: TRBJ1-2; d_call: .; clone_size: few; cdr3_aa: CASSDTNYGYTF; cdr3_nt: TGTGCCAGCAGTGACACTAACTATGGCTACACCTTC
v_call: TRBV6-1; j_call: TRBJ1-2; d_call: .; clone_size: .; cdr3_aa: CASSEEGSRSYGYTF; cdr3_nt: TGTGCCAGCAGTGAGGAGGGCAGTAGGTCATATGGCTACACCTTC
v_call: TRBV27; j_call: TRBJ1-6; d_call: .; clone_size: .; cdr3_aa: CASSERSYNSPLHF; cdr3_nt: TGTGCCAGCAGTGAACGGAGCTATAATTCACCCCTCCACTTT
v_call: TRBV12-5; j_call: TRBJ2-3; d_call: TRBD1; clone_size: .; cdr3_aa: CASSKDRVTDTQYF; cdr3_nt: TGTGCTAGTTCAAAGGACAGGGTCACAGATACGCAGTATTTT
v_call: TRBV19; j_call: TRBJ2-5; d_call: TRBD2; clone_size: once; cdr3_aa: CASSRGLAGVETQYF; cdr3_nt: TGTGCCAGTAGTAGGGGACTAGCGGGAGTGGAGACCCAGTACTTC
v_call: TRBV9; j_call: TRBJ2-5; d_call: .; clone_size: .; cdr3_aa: CASSVGAEQETQYF; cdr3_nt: TGTGCCAGCAGCGTAGGAGCGGAACAAGAGACCCAGTACTTC
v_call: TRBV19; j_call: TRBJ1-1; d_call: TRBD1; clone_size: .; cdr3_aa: CASRPRTGPMNTEAFF; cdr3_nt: TGTGCCAGCAGACCCAGGACAGGACCAATGAACACTGAAGCTTTCTTT
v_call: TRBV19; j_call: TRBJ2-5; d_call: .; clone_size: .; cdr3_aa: CASSRGMWETQYF; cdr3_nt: TGTGCCAGTAGCAGGGGAATGTGGGAGACCCAGTACTTC
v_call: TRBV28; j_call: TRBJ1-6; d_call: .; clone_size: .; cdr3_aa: CASFGGKGSPLHF; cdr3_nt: TGTGCCAGTTTCGGGGGGAAGGGATCACCCCTCCACTTT
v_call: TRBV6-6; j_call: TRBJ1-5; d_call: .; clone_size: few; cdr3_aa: CASSSQGNQPQHF; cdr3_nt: TGTGCCAGCAGTTCCCAGGGTAACCAGCCCCAGCATTTT
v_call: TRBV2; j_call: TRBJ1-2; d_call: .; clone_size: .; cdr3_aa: CASSGVGQSTSFNYGYTF; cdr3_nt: TGTGCCAGCAGTGGAGTCGGACAGTCTACTTCGTTTAACTATGGCTACACCTTC
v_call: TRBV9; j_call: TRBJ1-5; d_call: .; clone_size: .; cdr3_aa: CASSVHRVWQPQHF; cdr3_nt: TGTGCCAGCAGCGTGCACAGGGTCTGGCAGCCCCAGCATTTT
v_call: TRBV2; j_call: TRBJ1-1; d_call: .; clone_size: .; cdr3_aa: CASSVDKNTEAFF; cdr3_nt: TGTGCCAGCAGTGTCGACAAGAACACTGAAGCTTTCTTT
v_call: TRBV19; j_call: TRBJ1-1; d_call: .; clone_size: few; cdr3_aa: CASSITNRNTEAFF; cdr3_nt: TGTGCCAGTAGTATAACCAATAGGAACACTGAAGCTTTCTTT
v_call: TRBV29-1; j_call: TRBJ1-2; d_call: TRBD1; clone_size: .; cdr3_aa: CSVEDGGQGALIRGYTF; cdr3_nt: TGCAGCGTTGAAGATGGGGGACAGGGGGCCTTAATCAGGGGCTACACCTTC
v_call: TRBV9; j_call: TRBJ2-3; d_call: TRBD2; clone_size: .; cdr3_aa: CASSVAAGGETDTQYF; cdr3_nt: TGTGCCAGCAGCGTAGCCGCGGGAGGGGAGACAGATACGCAGTATTTT
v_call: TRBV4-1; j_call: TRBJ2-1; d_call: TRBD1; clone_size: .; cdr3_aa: CASSRGTGAPGEQFF; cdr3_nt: TGCGCCAGCAGTCGAGGGACAGGGGCGCCAGGTGAGCAGTTCTTC
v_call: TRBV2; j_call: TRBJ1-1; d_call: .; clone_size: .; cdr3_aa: CASSLQGLGEAFF; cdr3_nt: TGTGCCAGCAGCCTCCAGGGGCTGGGTGAAGCTTTCTTT
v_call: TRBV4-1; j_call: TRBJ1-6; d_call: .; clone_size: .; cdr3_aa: CASTLEGSGNSPLHF; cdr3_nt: TGCGCCAGCACACTCGAGGGAAGCGGTAATTCACCCCTCCACTTT
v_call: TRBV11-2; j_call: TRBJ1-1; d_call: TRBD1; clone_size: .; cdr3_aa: CASSFSGGTEAFF; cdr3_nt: TGTGCCAGCAGCTTTTCAGGGGGCACTGAAGCTTTCTTT
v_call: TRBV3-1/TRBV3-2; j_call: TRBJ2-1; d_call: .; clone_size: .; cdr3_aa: CASRTGVNGNEQFF; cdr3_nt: TGTGCCAGCAGAACGGGGGTGAATGGTAATGAGCAGTTCTTC
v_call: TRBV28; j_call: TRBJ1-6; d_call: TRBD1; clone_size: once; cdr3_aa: CASSLTGGADSPLHF; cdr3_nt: TGTGCCAGCAGTTTGACAGGGGGCGCGGATTCACCCCTCCACTTT
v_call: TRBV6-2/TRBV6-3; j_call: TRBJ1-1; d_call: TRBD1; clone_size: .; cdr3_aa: CASSGTVAEAFF; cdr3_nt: TGTGCCAGCAGTGGGACAGTGGCTGAAGCTTTCTTT
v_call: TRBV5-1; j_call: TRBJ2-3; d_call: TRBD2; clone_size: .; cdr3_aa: CASSSTSGADTQYF; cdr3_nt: TGCGCCAGCAGCTCGACTAGCGGGGCTGATACGCAGTATTTT
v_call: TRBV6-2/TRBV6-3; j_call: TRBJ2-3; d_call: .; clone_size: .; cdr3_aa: CASSLNTDTQYF; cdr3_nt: TGTGCCAGCAGCCTTAACACAGATACGCAGTATTTT
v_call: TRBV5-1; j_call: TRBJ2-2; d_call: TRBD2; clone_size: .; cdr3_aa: CASTRGGVAGELFF; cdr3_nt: TGCGCCAGCACCCGTGGGGGGGTTGCCGGGGAGCTGTTTTTT
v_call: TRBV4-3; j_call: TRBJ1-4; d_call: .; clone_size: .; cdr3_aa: CASSQNSWMANEKLFF; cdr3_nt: TGCGCCAGCAGCCAAAACAGCTGGATGGCGAATGAAAAACTGTTTTTT
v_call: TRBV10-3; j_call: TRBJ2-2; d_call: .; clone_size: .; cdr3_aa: CAISRDSNTGELFF; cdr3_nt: TGTGCCATCAGCCGGGACTCGAACACCGGGGAGCTGTTTTTT
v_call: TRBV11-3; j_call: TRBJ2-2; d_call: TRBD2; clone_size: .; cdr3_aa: CASTLGIAGHTGELFF; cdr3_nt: TGTGCCAGCACCTTAGGAATAGCGGGTCACACCGGGGAGCTGTTTTTT
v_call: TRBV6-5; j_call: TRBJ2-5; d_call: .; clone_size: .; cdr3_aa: CASRTRGSRRETQYF; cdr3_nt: TGTGCCAGCAGGACACGCGGGTCTCGTAGAGAGACCCAGTACTTC
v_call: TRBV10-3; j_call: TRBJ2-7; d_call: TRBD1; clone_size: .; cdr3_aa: CAIRGQGALEQYF; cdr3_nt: TGTGCCATCAGAGGACAGGGGGCTTTAGAGCAGTACTTC
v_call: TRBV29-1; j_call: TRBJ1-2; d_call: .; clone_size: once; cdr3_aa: CSVAGTGRSSGYTF; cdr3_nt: TGCAGCGTTGCCGGCACAGGTAGATCCAGTGGCTACACCTTC
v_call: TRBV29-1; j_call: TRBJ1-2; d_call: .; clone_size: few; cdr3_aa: CSVSYRVGGYTF; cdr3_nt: TGCAGCGTCTCATACAGGGTAGGCGGCTACACCTTC
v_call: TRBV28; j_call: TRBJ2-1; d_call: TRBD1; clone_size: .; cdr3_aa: CASRLAGTGGKQFF; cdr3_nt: TGTGCCAGCAGATTGGCCGGGACAGGGGGCAAGCAGTTCTTC
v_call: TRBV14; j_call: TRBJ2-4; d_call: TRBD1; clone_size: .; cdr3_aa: CASSQAGQGENIQYF; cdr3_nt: TGTGCCAGCAGCCAAGCAGGACAGGGAGAAAACATTCAGTACTTC
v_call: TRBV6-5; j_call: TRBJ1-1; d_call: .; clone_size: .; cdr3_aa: CASSSNPRREAFF; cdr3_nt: TGTGCCAGCAGTTCCAACCCTAGACGGGAAGCTTTCTTT
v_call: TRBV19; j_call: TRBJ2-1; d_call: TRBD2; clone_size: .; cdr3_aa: CASSQAGGSYNEQFF; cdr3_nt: TGTGCCAGTAGTCAAGCGGGAGGTTCCTACAATGAGCAGTTCTTC
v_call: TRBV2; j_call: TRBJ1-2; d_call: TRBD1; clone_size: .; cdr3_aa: CASSGDRGYTF; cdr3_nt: TGTGCCAGCAGTGGGGACAGGGGCTACACCTTC
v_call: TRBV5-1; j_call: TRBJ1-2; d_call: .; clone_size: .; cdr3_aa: CASSNLVNEGGYTF; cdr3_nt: TGCGCCAGCAGCAACTTGGTAAACGAGGGTGGCTACACCTTC
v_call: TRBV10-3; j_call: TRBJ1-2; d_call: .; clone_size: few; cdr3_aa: CAISSGGDYGYTF; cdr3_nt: TGTGCCATCAGCTCTGGCGGAGACTATGGCTACACCTTC
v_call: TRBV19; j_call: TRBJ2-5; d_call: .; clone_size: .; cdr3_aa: CASSRQTLGQGQETQYF; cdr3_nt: TGTGCCAGTAGTCGTCAAACGCTTGGGCAGGGGCAAGAGACCCAGTACTTC
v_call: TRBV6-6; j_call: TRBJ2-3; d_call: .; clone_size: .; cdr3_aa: CASSYSNKRTDTQYF; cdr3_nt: TGTGCCAGCAGTTACTCGAATAAGAGAACAGATACGCAGTATTTT